This T cell receptor (beta chain) originates from a study of CD4 and CD8 cells across lung adenocarcinoma regions. V shed 0 bases, J shed 4 bases, and the junction held 0 bases outside the gene matches. Germline loops: CDR1 MNHEY, CDR2 SVGAGI. CDR3 length: 15 residues. TCRdb independently ran MiXCR on the PCR reads; one entry per CDR3 protein. The repertoire includes about 1,900 distinct CDR3 sequences, about 42% of them detected once, and about 22% sits in the top ten. Localized lung adenocarcinoma, a non-small cell lung cancer, affected the donors. The rearrangement links TRBV6-5 to TRBJ2-5, with 12 positions matching TRBD2. The sequenced sample consisted of CD4+ T cells from the center of a lung tumor. This receptor was taken from a female donor with lung adenocarcinoma. The CD4 and CD8 labels of this study may be unreliable. In nucleotides, the CDR3 is TGTGCCAGCAGTTACTCACTAGCGGGAGGAGAGACCCAGTACTTC. It specifies CASSYSLAGGETQYF.